Presented here are 5 T cell receptor beta chains from one specimen sequenced in a study of cytotoxic CD8 clonotypes in ibrutinib-treated CLL. The assay was immunoSEQ multiplex PCR, and TCRdb's table has in-frame clones only and misses some. Among around 20,000 clones listed, roughly 80% were seen once. Sequencing was performed on PBMCs, taken before ibrutinib treatment. All receptors come from a human donor with chronic lymphocytic leukemia.

The V gene is TRBV7-2, the J gene TRBJ2-4; D gene ambiguous. Per germline, CDR1 SGHTA and CDR2 FQGNSA. Trimming pared 5 bases from V and 4 bases from J, leaving 12 bases between. CDR3 length: 14 residues. As DNA, the CDR3 is TGTGCCAGCAGCCCGGACGGAAAAAAAAACATTCAGTACTTC. Protein sequence: CASSPDGKKNIQYF.

Only one count was recorded for this clone. The rearrangement links TRBV2 to TRBJ1-4; D is uncertain. Germline CDR1 SNHLY, CDR2 FYNNEI. This CDR3 region has 14 residues. Trimming removed 7 bases at V and 5 bases at J, with 14 bases between. Here the CDR3 DNA reads TGTGCCAGCACCTACCGGGCCGTAAATGAAAAACTGTTTTTT. Translating gives CASTYRAVNEKLFF. Full variable domain (rest looked up from reference TRBV2 and TRBJ1-4): EPEVTQTPSHQVTQMGQEVILRCVPISNHLYFYWYRQILGQKVEFLVSFYNNEISEKSEIFDDQFSVERPDGSNFTLKIRSTKLEDSAMYFCASTYRAVNEKLFFGSGTQLSVL.

The genes are TRBV2 and TRBJ2-4; 8 bases align to TRBD1. The V gene's germline CDR1 is SNHLY and CDR2 FYNNEI. The CDR3 totals 18 residues. The junction had 12 bases not matched to a gene; V was cut back by 0 bases and J by 5 bases. CDR3 in amino acids: CASSEARGQDFAQNIQYF. The CDR3 nucleotides are TGTGCCAGCAGTGAAGCGCGGGGACAGGACTTTGCCCAAAACATTCAGTACTTC.

This clone was seen a few times. This chain uses TRBV2 with TRBJ1-2; D not certain. Deletions cut 6 bases from V and 4 bases from J, with 9 bases between. There are 12 residues in the CDR3. CDR1 is SNHLY and CDR2 is FYNNEI in the germline V gene. This CDR3 reads CASRPDLYGYTF. CDR3 coding DNA: TGTGCCAGCAGGCCCGATCTCTATGGCTACACCTTC.

The chain recombines TRBV5-6 with TRBJ1-2; no firm D call. V lost 2 bases, J lost 0 bases, and 8 bases lay in between. The CDR3 runs to 14 residues. The V gene's germline CDR1 is SGHDT and CDR2 YYEEEE. The chain's CDR3 is CASSFRRANYGYTF. Written as DNA, the CDR3 is TGTGCCAGCAGCTTCAGACGGGCTAACTATGGCTACACCTTC.